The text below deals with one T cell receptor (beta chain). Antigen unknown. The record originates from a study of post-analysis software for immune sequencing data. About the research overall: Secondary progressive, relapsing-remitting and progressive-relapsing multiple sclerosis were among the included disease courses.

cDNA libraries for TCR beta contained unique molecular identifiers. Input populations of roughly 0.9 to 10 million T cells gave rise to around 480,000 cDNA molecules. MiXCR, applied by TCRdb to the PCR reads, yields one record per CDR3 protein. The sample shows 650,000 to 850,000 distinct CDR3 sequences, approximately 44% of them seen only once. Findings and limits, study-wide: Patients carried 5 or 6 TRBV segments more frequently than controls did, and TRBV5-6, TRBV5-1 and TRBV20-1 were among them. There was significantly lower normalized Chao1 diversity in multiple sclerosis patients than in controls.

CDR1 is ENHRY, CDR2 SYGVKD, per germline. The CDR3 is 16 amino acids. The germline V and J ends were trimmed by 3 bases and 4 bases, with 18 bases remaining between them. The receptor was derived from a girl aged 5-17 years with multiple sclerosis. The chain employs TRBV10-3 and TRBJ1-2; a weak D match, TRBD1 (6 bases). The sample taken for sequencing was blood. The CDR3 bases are TGTGCCATCAGTGATTTGGACAGTGTCCCGCGCTATGGCTACACCTTC. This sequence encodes CAISDLDSVPRYGYTF.